This TCR beta chain was sequenced during a study of cytomegalovirus exposure and HLA in healthy donors (TCRdb year 2017). Describing the broader study: An earlier analysis of roughly 610 of the donors reported about 300 Gb of sequence data and 100 million to 120 million unique TCR beta sequences obtained from about 170 million T cells. An early release covering roughly 580 HLA-typed donors comprised approximately 290 gigabases of sequencing data and about 90 million unique TCR sequences. Of the approximately 400 genotyped donors, 65% to 90% were placed in the genetic ancestry cluster associated with self-reported Caucasian donors. The study was designed to test whether signatures of past pathogen exposure could be identified by cataloging public T cell receptors. The T cell repertoires of under 700 subjects were profiled by immunosequencing and related to cytomegalovirus serostatus. In addition to the first cohort of 650 to 800 subjects, a separate validation cohort of 120 different subjects was used. High-throughput TCR immunosequencing, statistical association of individual TCRs with disease status, and machine learning were combined to predict cytomegalovirus infection status. A later analysis re-examined previously published TCR beta repertoires from about 670 donors and added high-resolution HLA genotyping to investigate patterns of TCR occurrence. Rather than using new phenotypic data, the later analysis identified candidate immune exposures from TCR beta sequences and from how often those sequences occurred across donors. An earlier analysis of some 500 of the donors applied high-throughput TCR beta sequencing to assess whether each TCR beta V gene segment acted as functional or pseudogenic. Donor age, sex, ethnicity and CMV serostatus were compiled together with the repertoire data. A later genetic analysis took genome-wide SNP genotypes for about three fifths of the 666 donors and used that subset as a discovery cohort. Every repertoire in the discovery cohort had been generated on one and the same sequencing platform. Both class I and class II loci were covered by HLA typing, at four-digit resolution. Typing coverage varied by locus: roughly 620-640 donors for A, B, C, DRB1 and DQB1; approximately 560 for DQA1; around 570 for DPA1; roughly 470 for DPB1. Four to six DR-DQ haplotypes were handled as single units for association and clustering, since linkage in the cohort was strong. Among 300 to 500 genotyped donors of the cohort, an average of roughly 230,000 unique TCR beta nucleotide sequences was sequenced per donor, of which 15% to 20% were non-productive.

Overall study results and their limits: Because some donors lacked HLA typing at each locus, the association tests relied only on the typed subset. A later genetic analysis associated a missense DCLRE1C variant with V-gene and J-gene trimming of TCR beta chains, and an independent cohort replicated the association. In vitro tests confirmed that a few of the cytomegalovirus-associated TCR beta chains recognize cytomegalovirus antigens. Some IMGT-functional V segments, including TRBV6-2 and TRBV6-3, could not be told apart with the 87-base-pair reads, so those segments were excluded. A further reported finding was that TCR beta sequences accurately predicted the HLA-A and HLA-B alleles for most subjects in the first cohort. Roughly uniform sequencing depth across donors was assumed in presence/absence analyses, although this assumption may not hold. The authors suggested that the approach could potentially be extended to other disease states and immunological phenotypes. Only TCR beta chains were sequenced in this cohort, and the absence of alpha or paired-chain data limited detectable features. Assigning TCR associations to individual alleles was difficult when HLA alleles, especially DR and DQ, strongly co-occurred. In an earlier analysis of some 500 of the donors, most TCR beta V segments were observed in productive rearrangements about 90% or about 30% of the time, broadly matching IMGT annotations. According to a later analysis, TCR association rates differed among HLA loci, with DRB1 alleles showing the most associated TCRs and HLA-C alleles showing the fewest. Correlated functional status among segregating V segments might reflect linkage disequilibrium, but an unknown experimental factor could not be ruled out. The earlier analysis of about 600 of the donors excluded fewer than 20 rarely observed V segments, including chromosome 9 orphons, because counts were too low. A cluster of highly shared sequence variants was judged likely to represent a technical artifact of the sequencing pipeline. In both the original and validation cohorts, the classifier was reported to diagnose cytomegalovirus status with high specificity and sensitivity. A later analysis associated 17,000 or so TCR beta sequences with specific HLA alleles at a false discovery rate of 0.05. Most TCR sequences were seen in very few donors, while some public TCRs were found in many individuals. According to a later genetic analysis, donors in an Asian-associated ancestry cluster had fewer N-insertions in productive TCRs than the approximately 700-donor mean. In the study, around 150 TCR beta chains were listed as associated with cytomegalovirus. In a later analysis, several top co-occurrence clusters were reported to appear linked to parvovirus B19, influenza, CMV and Epstein-Barr virus. Most CMV-associated TCR beta chains appeared to be HLA-restricted in a later analysis, and the HLA associations seemed to be driven largely by CMV exposure. A later analysis found that HLA-associated TCR beta chains were more clonally expanded and had lower generation probabilities than equally common non-associated chains. CMV serostatus was the only immune exposure information available for the cohort.

The library was made by the immunoSEQ multiplex PCR assay. For the multiplex PCR, a mixture combining 60 forward primers for TCR Vbeta segments and 13 reverse primers for TCR Jbeta segments was used. Amplification of the CDR3 region of rearranged TCR beta genes was performed with a multiplex PCR assay on genomic DNA. The Illumina HiSeq System was used to sequence the amplified TCR beta libraries as 87-base-pair reads. Regarding the original processing steps: A later analysis counted approximately 74 million unique TCR beta chains across the 600 to 850 repertoires, and 9.5 million to 11 million of these chains were shared by at least two donors. To remove PCR and sequencing errors, raw reads were error-corrected and collapsed into unique sequences using a nearest-neighbor algorithm that merged closely related sequences. CDR3 sequences were aligned to IMGT reference sequences to assign V, D and J gene segments. For a sequence to be retained, a match of at least six nucleotides was required to both a V gene segment and a J gene segment. Rearrangements were classified as productive when the CDR3 lacked stop codons and remained in frame with V and J, and all other rearrangements were classified as non-productive. CDR3 was defined according to IMGT convention as the region running from the second conserved V-encoded cysteine to the conserved J-encoded phenylalanine. The earlier analysis of 550 to 650 of the donors excluded any sequence lacking an unambiguous match to a single V gene segment. In an earlier analysis of 587 of the donors, V segments were called functional above 56.7% productive rearrangements and were called segregating when the between-donor standard deviation exceeded 5%. A statistical classification framework was developed to diagnose cytomegalovirus status using the catalog of TCR beta chain sequences. In a later analysis, TCR nucleotide sequences were compared against IMGT/GENE-DB human TR gene sequences so that V and J genes could be assigned. The TCRdist pipeline was used in a later analysis to assign CDR3 sequences and most-parsimonious VDJ recombination scenarios. In a later analysis, each TCR beta chain was defined by its CDR3 amino acid sequence together with its V-gene family, and reads without a unique V-gene family were excluded. In a later analysis, fewer than 650 highly shared, low-generation-probability nucleotide sequences were removed to address suspected cross-contamination and a sequencing artifact. In a later analysis, a clonal expansion index for each public chain was calculated from normalized within-repertoire ranks of inferred template counts. Generation probabilities in a later analysis came from a VDJ recombination model fitted to out-of-frame rearrangements, and those results were checked against IGoR. In a later analysis, hypergeometric tests were used to score TCR-TCR, TCR-HLA and TCR-CMV co-occurrence, with a repertoire-size bias correction applied to TCR pairs. In a later analysis, false discovery rates were estimated by permuting HLA or CMV assignments 20 times. In a later analysis, co-occurring TCRs were grouped using DBSCAN, and TCRdist sequence similarity was added for clustering within HLA-allele-positive subsets. Repertoires with fewer than 30,000 or more than 120,000 public chains, plus five repertoires with anomalous nucleotide sharing, were excluded from co-occurrence clustering. TCRdb's version of the immuneACCESS table is confined to in-frame rearrangements and falls short of the full clone set. An unresolved V gene accounts for under half of the shortfall where checked; the remainder is of unknown origin. V and J calls and clone size follow that table, whereas D and trimming were derived from the DNA. Present in this sample are tens of thousands of clones, roughly 74% of which were seen just once. The ten largest clones add up to 22% of the sample.

In total, 630 or so healthy bone marrow donors made up the cohort. At the time of sampling, every cohort member was nominally healthy, though immune exposures that went unrecorded were likely present. The donor was CMV seropositive and belonged to the group of about 290 seropositive cohort members. Each donor provided a peripheral blood sample, and peripheral blood mononuclear cells were used for TCR beta sequencing. The Qiagen DNeasy Blood Extraction Kit was used to extract genomic DNA from the blood cell samples. Note on this clone: The clone's antigen remains unknown. Per-base qualities were not stored, and no clone one base away is much larger.

Spanning cysteine to phenylalanine, the CDR3 consists of 15 amino acids. Of the read, only the CDR3 DNA is kept; its 45 bases are in frame from base 1. The junction shows trimming of 9 bases on V and 0 bases on J, plus 15 bases between the germline ends. As encoded in the germline V gene (reference sequence), CDR1 is MNHEY while CDR2 is SMNVEV. The specimen sequenced was PBMCs. The chain joins TRBV27 to TRBJ2-1; 5 matching bases give a weak D call of TRBD2. The receptor's source is a woman aged 25 to 39 in good health and CMV-seropositive. This receptor has the CDR3 CASRGLSSSYNEQFF. At the DNA level, the sequence is TGTGCCAGTAGAGGACTCTCGAGCTCCTACAATGAGCAGTTCTTC.